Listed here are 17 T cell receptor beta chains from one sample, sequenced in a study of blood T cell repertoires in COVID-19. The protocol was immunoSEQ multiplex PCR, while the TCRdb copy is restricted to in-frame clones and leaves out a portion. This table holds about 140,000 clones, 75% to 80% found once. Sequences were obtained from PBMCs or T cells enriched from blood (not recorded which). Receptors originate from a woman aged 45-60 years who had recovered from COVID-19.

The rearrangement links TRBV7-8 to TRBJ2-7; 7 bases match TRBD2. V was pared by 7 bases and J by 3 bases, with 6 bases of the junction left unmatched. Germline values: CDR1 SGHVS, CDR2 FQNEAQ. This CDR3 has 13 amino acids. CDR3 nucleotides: TGTGCCAGCACCCCGGGGGGAAACTACGAGCAGTACTTC. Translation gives CASTPGGNYEQYF.

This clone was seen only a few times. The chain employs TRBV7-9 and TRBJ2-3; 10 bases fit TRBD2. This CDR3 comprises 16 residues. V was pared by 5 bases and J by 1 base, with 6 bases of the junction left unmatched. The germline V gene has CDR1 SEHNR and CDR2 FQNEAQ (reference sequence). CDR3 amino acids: CASSIKTSGRTDTQYF. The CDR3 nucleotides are TGTGCCAGCAGCATTAAGACTAGCGGGCGCACAGATACGCAGTATTTT.

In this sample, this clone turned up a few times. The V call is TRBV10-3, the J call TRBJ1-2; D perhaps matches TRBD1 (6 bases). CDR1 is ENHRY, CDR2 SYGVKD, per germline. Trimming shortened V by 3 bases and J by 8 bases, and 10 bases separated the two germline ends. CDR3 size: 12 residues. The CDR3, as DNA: TGTGCCATCAGTGACAGGGGCTGGGGCTACACCTTC. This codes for CAISDRGWGYTF.

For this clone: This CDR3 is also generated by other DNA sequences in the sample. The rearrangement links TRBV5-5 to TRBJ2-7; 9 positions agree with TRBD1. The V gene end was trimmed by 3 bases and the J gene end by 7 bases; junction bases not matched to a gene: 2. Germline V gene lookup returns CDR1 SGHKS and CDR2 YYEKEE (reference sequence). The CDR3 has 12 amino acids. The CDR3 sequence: CASSWTGEEQYF. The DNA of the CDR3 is TGTGCCAGCAGCTGGACAGGGGAGGAGCAGTACTTC.

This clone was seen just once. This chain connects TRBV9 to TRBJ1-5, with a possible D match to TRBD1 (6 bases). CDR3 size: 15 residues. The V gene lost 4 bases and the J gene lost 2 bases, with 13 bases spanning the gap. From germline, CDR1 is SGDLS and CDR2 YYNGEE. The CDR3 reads CASSTTGSGNQPQHF. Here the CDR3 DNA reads TGTGCCAGCAGCACCACAGGGTCCGGCAATCAGCCCCAGCATTTT.

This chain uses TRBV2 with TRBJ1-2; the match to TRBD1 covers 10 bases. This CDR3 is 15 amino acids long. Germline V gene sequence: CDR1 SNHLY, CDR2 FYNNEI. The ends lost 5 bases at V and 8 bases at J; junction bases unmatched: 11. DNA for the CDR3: TGTGCCAGCAGTCGCGGGAGGGACAGGGGAGGCGGCTACACCTTC. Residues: CASSRGRDRGGGYTF.

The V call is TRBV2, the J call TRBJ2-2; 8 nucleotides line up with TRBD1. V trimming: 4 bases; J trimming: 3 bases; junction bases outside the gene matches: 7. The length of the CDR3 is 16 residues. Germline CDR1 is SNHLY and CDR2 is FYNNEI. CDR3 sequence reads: CASSVTGGSYTGELFF. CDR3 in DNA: TGTGCCAGCAGTGTCACAGGGGGTTCTTACACCGGGGAGCTGTTTTTT.

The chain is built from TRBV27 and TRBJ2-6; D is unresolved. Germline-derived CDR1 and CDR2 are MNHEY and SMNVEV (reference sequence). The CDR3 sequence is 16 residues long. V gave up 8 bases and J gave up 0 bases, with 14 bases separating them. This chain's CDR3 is CASSAGTLSGANVLTF. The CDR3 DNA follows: TGTGCCAGCTCCGCAGGAACTCTCTCTGGGGCCAACGTCCTGACTTTC. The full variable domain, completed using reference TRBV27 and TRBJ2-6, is EAQVTQNPRYLITVTGKKLTVTCSQNMNHEYMSWYRQDPGLGLRQIYYSMNVEVTDKGDVPEGYKVSRKEKRNFPLILESPSPNQTSLYFCASSAGTLSGANVLTFGAGSRLTVL.

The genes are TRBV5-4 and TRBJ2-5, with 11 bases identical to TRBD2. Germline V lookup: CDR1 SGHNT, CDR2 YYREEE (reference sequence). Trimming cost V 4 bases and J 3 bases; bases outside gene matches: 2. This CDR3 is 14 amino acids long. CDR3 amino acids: CASSISGREETQYF. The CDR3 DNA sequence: TGTGCCAGCAGCATTAGCGGGAGGGAAGAGACCCAGTACTTC.

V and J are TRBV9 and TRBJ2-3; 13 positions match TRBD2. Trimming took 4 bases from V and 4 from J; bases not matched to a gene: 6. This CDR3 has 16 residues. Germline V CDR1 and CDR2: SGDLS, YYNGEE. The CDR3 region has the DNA TGTGCCAGCAGCTCTCGGACTAGCGGGAGTGCAGATACGCAGTATTTT. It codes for CASSSRTSGSADTQYF.

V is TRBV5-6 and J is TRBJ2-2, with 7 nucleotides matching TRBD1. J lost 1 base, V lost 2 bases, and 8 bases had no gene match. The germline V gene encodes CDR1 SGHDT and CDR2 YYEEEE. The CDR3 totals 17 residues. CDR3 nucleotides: TGTGCCAGCAGCTTTTCTTTTAGGACAGGGAACACCGGGGAGCTGTTTTTT. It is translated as CASSFSFRTGNTGELFF.

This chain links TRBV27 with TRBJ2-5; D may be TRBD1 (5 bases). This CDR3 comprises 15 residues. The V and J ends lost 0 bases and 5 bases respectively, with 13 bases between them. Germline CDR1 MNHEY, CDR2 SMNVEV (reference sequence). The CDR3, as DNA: TGTGCCAGCAGTTTATCGGGCAGGGCAGGGGAGACCCAGTACTTC. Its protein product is CASSLSGRAGETQYF.

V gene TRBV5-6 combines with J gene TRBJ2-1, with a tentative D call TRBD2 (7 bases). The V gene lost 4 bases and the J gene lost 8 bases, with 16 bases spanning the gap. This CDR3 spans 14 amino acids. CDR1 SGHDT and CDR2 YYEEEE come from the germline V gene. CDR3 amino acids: CASSPGLGGDEQFF. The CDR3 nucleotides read TGTGCCAGCAGCCCGGGGCTAGGGGGGGATGAGCAGTTCTTC. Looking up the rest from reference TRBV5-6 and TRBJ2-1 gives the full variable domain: DAGVTQSPTHLIKTRGQQVTLRCSPKSGHDTVSWYQQALGQGPQFIFQYYEEEERQRGNFPDRFSGHQFPNYSSELNVNALLLGDSALYLCASSPGLGGDEQFFGPGTRLTVL.

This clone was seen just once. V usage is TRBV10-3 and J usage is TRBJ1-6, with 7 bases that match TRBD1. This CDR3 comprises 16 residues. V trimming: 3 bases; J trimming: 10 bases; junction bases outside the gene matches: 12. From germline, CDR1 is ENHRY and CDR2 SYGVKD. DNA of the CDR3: TGTGCCATCAGTGAACGACCGACAGGGTTAGGGTCACCCCTCCACTTT. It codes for CAISERPTGLGSPLHF.

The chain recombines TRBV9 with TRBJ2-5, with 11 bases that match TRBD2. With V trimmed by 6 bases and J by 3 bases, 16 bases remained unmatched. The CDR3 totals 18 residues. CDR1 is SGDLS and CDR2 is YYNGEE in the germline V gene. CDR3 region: CASTRRGLAGGDKETQYF. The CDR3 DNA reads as TGTGCCAGCACCCGTAGAGGCCTAGCGGGGGGCGACAAAGAGACCCAGTACTTC.

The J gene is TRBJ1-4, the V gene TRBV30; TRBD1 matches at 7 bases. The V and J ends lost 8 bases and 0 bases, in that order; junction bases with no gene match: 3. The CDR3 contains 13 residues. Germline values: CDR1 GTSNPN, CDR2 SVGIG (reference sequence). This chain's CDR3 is CARGTATNEKLFF. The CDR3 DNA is TGTGCCAGGGGGACAGCAACTAATGAAAAACTGTTTTTT.

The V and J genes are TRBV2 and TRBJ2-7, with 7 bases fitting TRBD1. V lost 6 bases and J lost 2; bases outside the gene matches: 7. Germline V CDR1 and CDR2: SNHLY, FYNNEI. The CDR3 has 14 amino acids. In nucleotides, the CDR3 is TGTGCCAGCAGCGAGGGGGCCGGCCCCTACGAGCAGTACTTC. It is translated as CASSEGAGPYEQYF.